The 16 T cell receptor beta chains given below trace back to one sample, sequenced in a study of T cell changes during pregnancy in multiple sclerosis. The repertoire was sequenced with immunoSEQ multiplex PCR; TCRdb's copy has only in-frame clones and lacks some. The sample carries 95,000 to 100,000 clones, about 91% recorded once. This specimen was peripheral blood, taken in the second trimester of pregnancy. The receptors were gathered from a female donor with multiple sclerosis, enrolled in a pregnancy study.

This clone was observed once. The chain couples TRBV30 to TRBJ2-7; the match to TRBD2 covers 7 bases. In germline, CDR1 is GTSNPN, CDR2 SVGIG (reference sequence). V trimming: 0 bases; J trimming: 2 bases; junction bases outside the gene matches: 4. The CDR3 totals 14 residues. The CDR3 loop reads CAWSVPAGTYEQYF. The CDR3 nucleotides read TGTGCCTGGAGTGTACCAGCGGGGACCTACGAGCAGTACTTC.

This chain uses TRBV2 with TRBJ1-5; 11 nucleotides line up with TRBD1. The CDR3 is made up of 14 amino acids. CDR1 and CDR2 from the germline V gene are SNHLY and FYNNEI. The V gene end was trimmed by 6 bases and the J gene end by 5 bases; junction bases not matched to a gene: 3. The CDR3 here is CASRGQGADQPQHF. CDR3 bases: TGTGCCAGCAGAGGACAGGGGGCAGATCAGCCCCAGCATTTT.

The chain joins TRBV4-2 to TRBJ2-1; D possibly corresponds to TRBD2 (5 bases). The CDR3 extends over 13 amino acids. In germline, CDR1 is LGHNA, CDR2 YNFKEQ. Trimming took 1 base from V and 9 from J, leaving 10 bases between them. CDR3 sequence: CASSQANSGEQFF. The CDR3 DNA reads as TGTGCCAGCAGCCAAGCAAACAGCGGTGAGCAGTTCTTC.

This chain uses TRBV27 with TRBJ2-7; 8 bases align to TRBD2. Trimming cost V 5 bases and J 2 bases; bases outside gene matches: 5. The V gene's germline CDR1 is MNHEY and CDR2 SMNVEV (reference sequence). CDR3 length: 14 residues. The DNA for the CDR3 is TGTGCCAGCAGTCACAGCGGGAGCACCTACGAGCAGTACTTC. Protein product: CASSHSGSTYEQYF.

The chain joins TRBV4-1 to TRBJ1-2, with D possibly being TRBD1 (5 bases). V was pared by 7 bases and J by 5 bases, with 20 bases between. CDR3 length: 15 residues. Germline V gene lookup returns CDR1 MGHRA and CDR2 YSYEKL. In nucleotides, the CDR3 is TGCGCCAGCACCCATAGGGGTCAGGGCCGATATGGCTACACCTTC. Its protein product is CASTHRGQGRYGYTF.

This clone showed up just once. The chain carries TRBV15 and TRBJ2-2, with 11 nucleotides matching TRBD2. V lost 0 bases and J lost 5; bases outside the gene matches: 5. Germline V gene data show CDR1 as LNHNV and CDR2 as YYDKDF (reference sequence). The CDR3 is made up of 17 amino acids. The CDR3 here is CATSRDRVAGGTGELFF. In DNA, the CDR3 is TGTGCCACCAGCAGAGATCGGGTAGCGGGAGGGACCGGGGAGCTGTTTTTT.

The rearrangement joins TRBV7-6 to TRBJ2-1; the match to TRBD2 covers 10 bases. Germline CDR1 SGHVS, CDR2 FNYEAQ. The V and J ends lost 7 bases and 4 bases, in that order; junction bases with no gene match: 7. The CDR3 consists of 15 residues. In nucleotides, the CDR3 is TGTGCCAGCACCCAACTAGCGGGACTATACAATGAGCAGTTCTTC. Translating gives CASTQLAGLYNEQFF. Complete variable domain (other parts from reference TRBV7-6 and TRBJ2-1): GAGVSQSPRYKVTKRGQDVALRCDPISGHVSLYWYRQALGQGPEFLTYFNYEAQQDKSGLPNDRFSAERPEGSISTLTIQRTEQRDSAMYRCASTQLAGLYNEQFFGPGTRLTVL.

The chain carries TRBV7-9 and TRBJ1-4; D is ambiguous. The CDR3 consists of 15 residues. Trimming took off 1 base at V and 8 bases at J, with 14 bases between the two ends. In germline, CDR1 is SEHNR, CDR2 FQNEAQ (reference sequence). CDR3 coding DNA: TGTGCCAGCAGCTTAGTCAACTTGGCAGGAGAAAAACTGTTTTTT. This sequence encodes CASSLVNLAGEKLFF.

The chain has TRBV4-3 and TRBJ2-1, with TRBD2 matching over 7 bases. Trimming removed 0 bases from V and 7 bases from J; junction bases left unmatched: 12. The CDR3 has 17 amino acids. Germline CDR1 LGHNA, CDR2 YSLEER. The CDR3 coding sequence is TGCGCCAGCAGCCAAGATCCGGGGGAGGCGGGGGTGAATGAGCAGTTCTTC. It codes for CASSQDPGEAGVNEQFF.

The rearrangement uses TRBV5-6 and TRBJ2-5, with 9 bases aligning to TRBD2. V was pared by 4 bases and J by 2 bases, with 3 bases of the junction left unmatched. In germline, CDR1 is SGHDT, CDR2 YYEEEE. The CDR3 runs to 14 residues. CDR3 loop: CASSVLAGQETQYF. The CDR3 region has the DNA TGTGCCAGCAGCGTGCTAGCGGGGCAAGAGACCCAGTACTTC.

The J gene is TRBJ1-5, the V gene TRBV19; maybe TRBD1 (6 bases). Germline CDR1 reads LNHDA; CDR2 reads SQIVND (reference sequence). V gave up 3 bases and J gave up 4 bases, with 10 bases separating them. CDR3 length: 14 amino acids. CDR3 amino acids: CASSMGTPNQPQHF. The DNA of the CDR3 is TGTGCCAGTAGTATGGGGACACCTAATCAGCCCCAGCATTTT.

V usage is TRBV11-2 and J usage is TRBJ1-2; the D is unclear. The CDR3 totals 13 residues. In germline, CDR1 is SGHAT, CDR2 FQNNGV. V lost 3 bases and J 2 bases, leaving 7 bases between the germline ends. The CDR3 DNA is TGTGCCAGCAGCTTCAGTATAAACTATGGCTACACCTTC. This translates into CASSFSINYGYTF.

The gene calls are TRBV18 and TRBJ2-3, with a tentative D call TRBD1 (6 bases). Germline lookup yields CDR1 KGHSH and CDR2 LQKENI. Trimming shortened V by 3 bases and J by 9 bases, and 22 bases separated the two germline ends. The CDR3 sequence is 16 residues long. The CDR3, as DNA: TGTGCCAGCTCACCCCTACATCAGGGGTCCCTCACGACGCAGTATTTT. It yields the protein CASSPLHQGSLTTQYF.

V is TRBV27 and J is TRBJ2-1, with no clear D. Trimming shortened V by 3 bases and J by 5 bases, and 14 bases separated the two germline ends. The V gene's germline CDR1 is MNHEY and CDR2 SMNVEV (reference sequence). CDR3 size: 15 residues. The CDR3 loop is CASSFGYLRDNEQFF. DNA for the CDR3: TGTGCCAGCAGTTTCGGTTACCTTCGGGACAATGAGCAGTTCTTC.

V gene TRBV27 combines with J gene TRBJ2-5; the D gene is possibly TRBD2 (6 bases). Germline values: CDR1 MNHEY, CDR2 SMNVEV (reference sequence). Trimming removed 3 bases at V and 4 bases at J, with 15 bases between. This CDR3 has 15 residues. CDR3 bases: TGTGCCAGCAGTTTCGCGGGAAGCTCACGAGAGACCCAGTACTTC. Translation: CASSFAGSSRETQYF.

Written as DNA, the CDR3 is TGTGCCAGCAGCCTGGGGCGGCTTGGTGGCCACAATCAGCCCCAGCATTTT. Its translation: CASSLGRLGGHNQPQHF. The rearrangement uses TRBV5-6 and TRBJ1-5; D perhaps matches TRBD1 (5 bases). The V gene's germline CDR1 is SGHDT and CDR2 YYEEEE. The ends were cut back, 4 bases at V and 3 bases at J, with 20 bases in the middle. The CDR3 extends over 17 amino acids.